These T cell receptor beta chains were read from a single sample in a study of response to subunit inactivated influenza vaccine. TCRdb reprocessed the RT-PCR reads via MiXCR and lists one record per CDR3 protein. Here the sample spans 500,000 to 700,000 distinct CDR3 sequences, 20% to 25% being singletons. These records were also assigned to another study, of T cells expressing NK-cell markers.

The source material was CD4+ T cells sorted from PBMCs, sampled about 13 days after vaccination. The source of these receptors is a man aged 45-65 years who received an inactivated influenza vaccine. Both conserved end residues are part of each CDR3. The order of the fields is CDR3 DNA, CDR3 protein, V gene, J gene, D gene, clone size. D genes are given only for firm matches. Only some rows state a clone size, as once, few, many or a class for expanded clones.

CDR3 DNA: TGTGCCAGCAGCTTTCTAGCGGGGACGAGACAGCCCCAGCATTTT
CDR3 protein: CASSFLAGTRQPQHF
V gene: TRBV7-6
J gene: TRBJ1-5
D gene: -
clone size: few

CDR3 DNA: TGTGCCAGCATTGAGGAGGGGAGATACTATGGCTACACCTTC
CDR3 protein: CASIEEGRYYGYTF
V gene: TRBV7-2
J gene: TRBJ1-2
D gene: -
clone size: -

CDR3 DNA: TGTGCCAGCAGTACCACAGGGGCGGGCTACGAGCAGTACTTC
CDR3 protein: CASSTTGAGYEQYF
V gene: TRBV28
J gene: TRBJ2-7
D gene: TRBD1
clone size: -

CDR3 DNA: TGTGCCAGCAGTCCCGGGGACAGGGACTACGAGCAGTACTTC
CDR3 protein: CASSPGDRDYEQYF
V gene: TRBV28
J gene: TRBJ2-7
D gene: TRBD1
clone size: -

CDR3 DNA: TGTGCCAGCAGTTCCTGGTTTCTACCTAGCACAGATACGCAGTATTTT
CDR3 protein: CASSSWFLPSTDTQYF
V gene: TRBV6-5
J gene: TRBJ2-3
D gene: -
clone size: -

CDR3 DNA: TGCGCCAGCAGTCGGTTTACTGAGCAGTTCTTC
CDR3 protein: CASSRFTEQFF
V gene: TRBV4-1
J gene: TRBJ2-1
D gene: -
clone size: -

CDR3 DNA: TGTGCCAGCAGTTGGGGACAGGGGGCTTCTCAGCCCCAGCATTTT
CDR3 protein: CASSWGQGASQPQHF
V gene: TRBV12-3/TRBV12-4
J gene: TRBJ1-5
D gene: TRBD1
clone size: -

CDR3 DNA: TGTGCCTGGAGGCCAGGGGGTGCCGGGGAGCTGTTTTTT
CDR3 protein: CAWRPGGAGELFF
V gene: TRBV30
J gene: TRBJ2-2
D gene: TRBD1
clone size: -

CDR3 DNA: TGCGCCAGCAGCGCCGGAGACAGACACACCGGGGAGCTGTTTTTT
CDR3 protein: CASSAGDRHTGELFF
V gene: TRBV5-1
J gene: TRBJ2-2
D gene: -
clone size: -

CDR3 DNA: TGCGCCAGCAGCTTGCTTTCGGCACTCCAAGAGACCCAGTACTTC
CDR3 protein: CASSLLSALQETQYF
V gene: TRBV5-1
J gene: TRBJ2-5
D gene: -
clone size: -

CDR3 DNA: TGTGCCAGCAGCTTAACGACTAGCGGGGGGGCCAACATTCAGTACTTC
CDR3 protein: CASSLTTSGGANIQYF
V gene: TRBV7-2
J gene: TRBJ2-4
D gene: TRBD2
clone size: -

CDR3 DNA: TGTGCCAGCAGCTCCCCTGGGACCACAGATACGCAGTATTTT
CDR3 protein: CASSSPGTTDTQYF
V gene: TRBV7-2
J gene: TRBJ2-3
D gene: -
clone size: few

CDR3 DNA: TGCAGCGTTGAAGACCCGAGCTCCTACGAGCAGTACTTC
CDR3 protein: CSVEDPSSYEQYF
V gene: TRBV29-1
J gene: TRBJ2-7
D gene: -
clone size: -

CDR3 DNA: TGCAGTGCTAGAGAGGGGAGGGACAGTCGGGAGACCCAGTACTTC
CDR3 protein: CSAREGRDSRETQYF
V gene: TRBV20-1
J gene: TRBJ2-5
D gene: -
clone size: -

CDR3 DNA: TGTGCCAGCAGCTTAGGTCAGGGGTCCCGACTAGCGGGCTTCACAGATACGCAGTATTTT
CDR3 protein: CASSLGQGSRLAGFTDTQYF
V gene: TRBV11-2
J gene: TRBJ2-3
D gene: TRBD2
clone size: -

CDR3 DNA: TGTGCCTCCCAACGCGGACTAGCATCCAATGAGCAGTTCTTC
CDR3 protein: CASQRGLASNEQFF
V gene: TRBV30
J gene: TRBJ2-1
D gene: TRBD2
clone size: -

CDR3 DNA: TGCTGTGCTAGAGATTGGCGGCAGGGGGAATCCTACGAGCAGTACTTC
CDR3 protein: CCARDWRQGESYEQYF
V gene: TRBV20-1
J gene: TRBJ2-7
D gene: TRBD1
clone size: few

CDR3 DNA: TGTGCCAGCAGAACCGGGACATCTCATAATTCACCCCTCCACTTT
CDR3 protein: CASRTGTSHNSPLHF
V gene: TRBV2
J gene: TRBJ1-6
D gene: -
clone size: -

CDR3 DNA: TGTGCCAGCAGTACGACAGGGATGTCGGGGGAGCTGTTTTTT
CDR3 protein: CASSTTGMSGELFF
V gene: TRBV6-2/TRBV6-3
J gene: TRBJ2-2
D gene: TRBD1
clone size: few

CDR3 DNA: TGTGCCAGCAGCTTAGTATCGGGTCGGGGCGCGGATACGCAGTATTTT
CDR3 protein: CASSLVSGRGADTQYF
V gene: TRBV7-2
J gene: TRBJ2-3
D gene: -
clone size: -

CDR3 DNA: TGTGCCAGCAGCTTAGGGCAGGGAGGGATCAGGCCCCAGCATTTT
CDR3 protein: CASSLGQGGIRPQHF
V gene: TRBV7-2
J gene: TRBJ1-5
D gene: -
clone size: few

CDR3 DNA: TGCAGTGCTAGAGATGGGAGGGAGGGAATCAATCAGCCCCAGCATTTT
CDR3 protein: CSARDGREGINQPQHF
V gene: TRBV20-1
J gene: TRBJ1-5
D gene: -
clone size: -